This T cell receptor beta chain emerged from a study of T cell changes during pregnancy in multiple sclerosis. The method was immunoSEQ multiplex PCR; TCRdb's version includes in-frame clones alone and lacks a portion of them. Among 15,000 to 20,000 clones listed, over 70% were seen once. This clone was seen a handful of times. V trimming: 6 bases; J trimming: 1 base; junction bases outside the gene matches: 8. The V gene's germline CDR1 is SNHLY and CDR2 FYNNEI. The CDR3 sequence is 15 residues long. The sequence came from a female donor in good health, enrolled as a control in a pregnancy study. The sequencing here drew on CD8+ T cells from peripheral blood mononuclear cells, taken after pregnancy. The chain couples TRBV2 to TRBJ1-2, with 7 bases fitting TRBD1. DNA of the CDR3: TGTGCCAGCAGGACCCGACAGGGACTTAACTATGGCTACACCTTC. This gives the protein CASRTRQGLNYGYTF.